This T cell receptor beta chain stems from a study of T cell repertoires in ileal Crohn's disease. Study-wide background: About half of patients got postoperative therapy: about twelve thiopurines, fewer than 20 anti-TNF.

The V gene lost 4 bases and the J gene lost 6 bases, with 15 bases spanning the gap. The CDR3 has 14 amino acids. Germline V gene data show CDR1 as SGHVS and CDR2 as FQNEAQ. The protocol was immunoSEQ multiplex PCR, while the TCRdb copy is restricted to in-frame clones and leaves out a portion. This repertoire shows over 11,000 clones, 65% to 85% found once; its top ten account for 6% to 6.5%. Eligibility required adulthood, ileal or ileocolonic Crohn's disease and indicated ileocolonic resection. This clone came up once. Specimen: ileal tissue. V is TRBV7-8 and J is TRBJ1-2; D possibly corresponds to TRBD1 (5 bases). This sequence was found in an adult with Crohn's disease. CDR3 residues: CASSSNRNLDGYTF. CDR3 bases: TGTGCCAGCAGCTCGAACAGGAACTTAGATGGCTACACCTTC.